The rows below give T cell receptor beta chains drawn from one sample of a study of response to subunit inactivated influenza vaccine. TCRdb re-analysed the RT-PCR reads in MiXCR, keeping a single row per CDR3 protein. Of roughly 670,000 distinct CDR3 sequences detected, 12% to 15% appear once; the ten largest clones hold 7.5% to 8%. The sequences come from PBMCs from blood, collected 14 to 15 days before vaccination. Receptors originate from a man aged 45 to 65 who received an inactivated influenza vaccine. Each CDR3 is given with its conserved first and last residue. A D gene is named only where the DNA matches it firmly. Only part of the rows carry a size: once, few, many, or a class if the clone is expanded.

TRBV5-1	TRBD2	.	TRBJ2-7	CASSSEASGTYEQYF	TGCGCCAGCAGCTCCGAAGCTAGCGGAACCTACGAGCAGTACTTC
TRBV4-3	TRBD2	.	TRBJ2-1	CASSLTTSGGYNEQFF	TGCGCCAGCAGCCTGACGACTAGCGGGGGCTACAATGAGCAGTTCTTC
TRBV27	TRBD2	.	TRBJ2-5	CASSLSRGSGQETQYF	TGTGCCAGCAGTTTATCTAGGGGTAGCGGGCAAGAGACCCAGTACTTC
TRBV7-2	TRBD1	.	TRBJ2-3	CASSPTGIGTDTQYF	TGTGCCAGCAGCCCGACAGGGATTGGAACAGATACGCAGTATTTT
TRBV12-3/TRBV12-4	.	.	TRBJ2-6	CASNPPGAGANVLTF	TGTGCCAGCAATCCCCCCGGGGCTGGGGCCAACGTCCTGACTTTC
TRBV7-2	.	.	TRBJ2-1	CASSLAGQIYNEQFF	TGTGCCAGCAGCTTGGCGGGTCAGATCTACAATGAGCAGTTCTTC
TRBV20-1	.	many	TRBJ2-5	CSARGGFIQETQYF	TGCAGTGCTAGAGGGGGGTTTATCCAAGAGACCCAGTACTTC
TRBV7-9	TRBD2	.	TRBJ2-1	CASSLAERGGAQEFF	TGTGCCAGCAGCTTAGCCGAGCGGGGGGGTGCTCAGGAGTTCTTC
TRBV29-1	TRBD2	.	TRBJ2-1	CSADWLAGNNEQFF	TGCAGCGCAGACTGGCTAGCGGGGAACAATGAGCAGTTCTTC
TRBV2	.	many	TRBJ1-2	CASSGGPGGQTPLYGYTF	TGTGCCAGCAGTGGTGGCCCAGGAGGCCAAACCCCGCTCTATGGCTACACCTTC
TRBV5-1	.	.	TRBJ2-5	CASSLDGGTTLYF	TGCGCCAGCAGCTTGGATGGCGGGACAACACTGTACTTC
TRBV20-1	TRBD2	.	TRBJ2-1	CSARAGTSGYNEQFF	TGCAGTGCTAGGGCCGGGACTAGCGGGTACAATGAGCAGTTCTTC
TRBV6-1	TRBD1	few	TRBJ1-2	CASSRTGQGYGYTF	TGTGCCAGCAGTCGGACAGGGCAGGGTTATGGCTACACCTTC
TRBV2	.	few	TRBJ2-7	CASIPERGGGEQYF	TGTGCCAGCATCCCGGAAAGAGGGGGAGGCGAGCAGTACTTC
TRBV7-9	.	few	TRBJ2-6	CASSLVGGLSGANVLTF	TGTGCCAGCAGCTTAGTAGGGGGATTGTCTGGGGCCAACGTCCTGACTTTC
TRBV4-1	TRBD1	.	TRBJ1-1	CASSQDATGTPTEAFF	TGCGCCAGCAGCCAAGACGCGACAGGGACGCCCACTGAAGCTTTCTTT
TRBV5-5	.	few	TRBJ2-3	CASSLRTDKADTQYF	TGTGCCAGCAGTCTTCGGACGGATAAAGCAGATACGCAGTATTTT
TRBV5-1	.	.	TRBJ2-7	CASSTGADNLMADEQYF	TGCGCCAGCAGTACCGGGGCAGACAACCTTATGGCCGACGAGCAGTACTTC
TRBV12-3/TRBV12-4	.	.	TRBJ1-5	CASSFTYNQPQHF	TGTGCCAGCAGTTTCACGTACAATCAGCCCCAGCATTTT
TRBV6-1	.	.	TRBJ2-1	CASSVPILREQFF	TGTGCCAGCAGTGTCCCCATATTGAGGGAGCAGTTCTTC
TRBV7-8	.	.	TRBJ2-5	CASSLTSGRQETQYF	TGTGCCAGCAGCTTAACATCGGGGCGCCAAGAGACCCAGTACTTC
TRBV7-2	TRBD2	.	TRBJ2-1	CASSLRRLAENHNEQFF	TGTGCCAGCAGCTTACGGAGACTAGCGGAAAATCACAATGAGCAGTTCTTC
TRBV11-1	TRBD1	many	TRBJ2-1	CASSLIWGTRTGDHNEQFF	TGTGCCAGCAGCTTAATTTGGGGGACCCGGACAGGAGATCACAATGAGCAGTTCTTC
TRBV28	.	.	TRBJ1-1	CASSHNQGEAFF	TGTGCCAGCAGCCATAACCAGGGCGAAGCTTTCTTT
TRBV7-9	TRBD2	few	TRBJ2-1	CASPAGGTYNEQFF	TGTGCCAGCCCAGCGGGAGGAACCTACAATGAGCAGTTCTTC
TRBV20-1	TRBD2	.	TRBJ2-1	CSARDLKSGSSYNEQFF	TGCAGTGCTAGAGATTTAAAGAGCGGGAGCTCCTACAATGAGCAGTTCTTC
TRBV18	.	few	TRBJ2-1	CASSPPMELYEQFF	TGTGCCAGCTCACCACCCATGGAGTTGTATGAGCAGTTCTTC
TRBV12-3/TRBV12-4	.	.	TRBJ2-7	CASSFGGIDEQYF	TGTGCCAGCAGTTTTGGGGGAATAGACGAGCAGTACTTC
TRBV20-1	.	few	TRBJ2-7	CSAEPSPHYEQYF	TGCAGTGCCGAGCCCTCACCGCACTACGAGCAGTACTTC
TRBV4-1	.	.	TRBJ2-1	CASSQDPSGRSYNEQFF	TGCGCCAGCAGCCAAGATCCGAGCGGGCGCTCCTACAATGAGCAGTTCTTC
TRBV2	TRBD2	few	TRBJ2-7	CASRGGGGDYEQYF	TGTGCCAGCAGAGGCGGGGGGGGGGATTACGAGCAGTACTTC
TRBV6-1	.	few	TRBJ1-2	CASREIGQTYGYTF	TGTGCCAGCAGGGAAATCGGACAGACCTATGGCTACACCTTC
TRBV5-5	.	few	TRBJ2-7	CASSGFSNYEQYF	TGTGCCAGCAGCGGCTTCTCCAACTACGAGCAGTACTTC
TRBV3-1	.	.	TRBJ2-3	CASSQRRMTDTQYF	TGTGCCAGCAGCCAACGTCGAATGACAGATACGCAGTATTTT
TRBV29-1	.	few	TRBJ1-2	CSVDQGRYGYTF	TGCAGCGTCGACCAGGGTAGATATGGCTACACCTTC
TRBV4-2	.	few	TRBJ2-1	CASTLLADSYNEQFF	TGTGCCAGCACCCTACTTGCTGATTCCTACAATGAGCAGTTCTTC
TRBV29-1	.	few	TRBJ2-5	CSAGRAEETQYF	TGCAGCGCGGGGCGGGCGGAAGAGACCCAGTACTTC
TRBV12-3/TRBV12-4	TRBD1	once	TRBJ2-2	CAGRTGAPGELFF	TGTGCCGGAAGGACAGGGGCGCCCGGGGAGCTGTTTTTT
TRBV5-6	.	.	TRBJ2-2	CASSLGQRNTGELFF	TGTGCCAGCAGCTTGGGTCAACGGAACACCGGGGAGCTGTTTTTT
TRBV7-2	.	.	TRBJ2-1	CASSLAGSHWEQFF	TGTGCCAGCAGCTTAGCGGGGTCACATTGGGAGCAGTTCTTC
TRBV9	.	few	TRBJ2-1	CASSVWTGRNEQFF	TGTGCCAGCAGCGTATGGACGGGTAGGAATGAGCAGTTCTTC
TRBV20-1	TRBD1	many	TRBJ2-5	CSARVFRDREETQYF	TGCAGTGCTAGAGTATTCCGGGACAGGGAAGAGACCCAGTACTTC
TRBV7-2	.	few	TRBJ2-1	CASSLGGPPKGQFF	TGTGCCAGCAGCTTAGGGGGACCCCCAAAGGGGCAGTTCTTC
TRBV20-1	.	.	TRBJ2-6	CSARPRTRGSGANVLTF	TGCAGTGCTAGACCTAGGACTAGGGGGTCTGGGGCCAACGTCCTGACTTTC
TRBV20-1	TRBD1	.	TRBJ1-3	CSAIDRASGNTIYF	TGCAGTGCTATCGACAGGGCCTCTGGAAACACCATATATTTT
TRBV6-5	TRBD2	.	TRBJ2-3	CASSYAGGRKDTQYF	TGTGCCAGCAGTTACGCGGGGGGGCGGAAAGATACGCAGTATTTT
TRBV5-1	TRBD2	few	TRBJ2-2	CASSFGGGSGELFF	TGCGCCAGCAGCTTTGGCGGGGGTTCCGGGGAGCTGTTTTTT
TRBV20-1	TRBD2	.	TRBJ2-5	CSAIIAGVWETQYF	TGCAGTGCTATAATAGCGGGAGTGTGGGAGACCCAGTACTTC
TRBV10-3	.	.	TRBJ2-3	CATEENGDTQYF	TGTGCCACCGAAGAGAATGGAGATACGCAGTATTTT
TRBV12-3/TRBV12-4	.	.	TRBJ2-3	CASRAREIFHTQYF	TGTGCCAGCAGAGCCCGGGAGATATTTCATACGCAGTATTTT
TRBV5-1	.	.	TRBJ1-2	CASSSGQIEGYGYTF	TGCGCCAGCAGCTCAGGACAGATCGAAGGCTATGGCTACACCTTC
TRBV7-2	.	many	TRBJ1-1	CASSSTRENTEAFF	TGTGCCAGCAGCTCGACCAGGGAGAACACTGAAGCTTTCTTT
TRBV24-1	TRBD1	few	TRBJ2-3	CATSTGGINADTQYF	TGTGCCACCAGTACAGGGGGCATAAACGCAGATACGCAGTATTTT
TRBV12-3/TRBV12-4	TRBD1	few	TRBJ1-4	CASSLRDRDEKLFF	TGTGCCAGCAGCCTGCGGGACAGGGATGAAAAACTGTTTTTT
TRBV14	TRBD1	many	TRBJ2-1	CASRGGQGSNEQFF	TGTGCCAGCAGAGGGGGACAGGGTAGCAATGAGCAGTTCTTC
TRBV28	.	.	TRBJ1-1	CASSLTQGRGKAFF	TGTGCCAGCAGTTTAACCCAGGGGCGAGGGAAAGCTTTCTTT
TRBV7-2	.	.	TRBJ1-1	CASSTLRAEAFF	TGTGCCAGCAGCACTCTAAGAGCTGAAGCTTTCTTT
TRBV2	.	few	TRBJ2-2	CASSVQKKVGELFF	TGTGCCAGCAGTGTCCAGAAAAAGGTGGGGGAGCTGTTTTTT
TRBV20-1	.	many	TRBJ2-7	CSARQVVRGEQYF	TGCAGTGCTCGCCAGGTGGTTAGAGGCGAGCAGTACTTC
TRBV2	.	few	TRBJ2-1	CASAGTRGEQFF	TGTGCCAGCGCCGGGACCAGGGGTGAGCAGTTCTTC